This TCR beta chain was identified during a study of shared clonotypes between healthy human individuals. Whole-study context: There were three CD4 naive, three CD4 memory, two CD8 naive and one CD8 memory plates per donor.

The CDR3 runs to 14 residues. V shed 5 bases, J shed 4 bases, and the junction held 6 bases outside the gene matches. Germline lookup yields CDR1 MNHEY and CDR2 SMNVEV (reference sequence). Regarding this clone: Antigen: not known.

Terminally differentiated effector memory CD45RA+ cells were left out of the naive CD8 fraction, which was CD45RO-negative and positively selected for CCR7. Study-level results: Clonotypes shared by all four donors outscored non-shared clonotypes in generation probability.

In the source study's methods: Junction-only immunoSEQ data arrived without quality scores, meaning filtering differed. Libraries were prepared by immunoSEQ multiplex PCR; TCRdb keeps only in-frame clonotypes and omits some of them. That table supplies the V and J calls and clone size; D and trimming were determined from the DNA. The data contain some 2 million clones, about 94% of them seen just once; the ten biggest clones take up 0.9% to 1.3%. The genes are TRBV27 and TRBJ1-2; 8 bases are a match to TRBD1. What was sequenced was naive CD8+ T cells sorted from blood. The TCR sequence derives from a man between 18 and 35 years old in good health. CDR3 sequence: CASSPLDRVYGYTF. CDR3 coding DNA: TGTGCCAGCAGTCCACTGGACAGGGTCTATGGCTACACCTTC.